These 22 T cell receptor beta chains share one sample of origin, sequenced in a study of CD8+ T cells in alopecia areata. As to treatment: oral pan-JAK inhibitor, 5-10 mg twice daily. After isolation, RNA underwent reverse transcription to generate cDNA as the sequencing template. Method: immunoSEQ multiplex PCR; TCRdb's copy keeps in-frame clones and lacks some. The sample records 90,000 to 150,000 clones, 58% being singletons. The sample was CD8+ T cells sorted from blood, taken at week 4, from a patient treated with tofacitinib. The receptors were gathered from a human donor with alopecia areata.

The gene calls are TRBV6-5 and TRBJ1-2, with D possibly being TRBD1 (6 bases). CDR3 length equals 14 residues. CDR1 is MNHEY and CDR2 is SVGAGI in the germline V gene. Trimming took 5 bases from V and 5 from J, leaving 15 bases between them. Here the CDR3 DNA reads TGTGCCAGCAGTGCGGACAGACTGAGTTATGGCTACACCTTC. The encoded protein is CASSADRLSYGYTF.

The chain employs TRBV6-5 and TRBJ2-7, with a tentative D call TRBD2 (6 bases). The V gene's germline CDR1 is MNHEY and CDR2 SVGAGI. Trimming took 6 bases from V and 2 from J, leaving 17 bases between them. The CDR3 length is 15 residues. CDR3 DNA sequence: TGTGCCAGCAGCCTGGGGGGAGACAGCACCTACGAGCAGTACTTC. It is translated as CASSLGGDSTYEQYF.

This clone was seen more than once but under ten times. V and J are TRBV29-1 and TRBJ2-7; 11 positions match TRBD2. V shed 7 bases, J shed 0 bases, and the junction held 8 bases outside the gene matches. This CDR3 has 15 residues. The germline CDR1 and CDR2 sequences are SQVTM and ANQGSEA. In DNA, the CDR3 is TGCAGCGCCAGGACGCTAGCGGGGGGCTCCTACGAGCAGTACTTC. Residues: CSARTLAGGSYEQYF.

The rearrangement links TRBV19 to TRBJ1-1, with D perhaps TRBD1 (5 bases). Trimming left V 3 bases short and J 1 base short, with 6 bases between. Germline assignment: CDR1 LNHDA and CDR2 SQIVND (reference sequence). This CDR3 has 13 amino acids. In DNA, the CDR3 is TGTGCCAGTAGTATGGGGCGGAACACTGAAGCTTTCTTT. This sequence encodes CASSMGRNTEAFF. Full variable domain (missing parts from reference TRBV19 and TRBJ1-1): DGGITQSPKYLFRKEGQNVTLSCEQNLNHDAMYWYRQDPGQGLRLIYYSQIVNDFQKGDIAEGYSVSREKKESFPLTVTSAQKNPTAFYLCASSMGRNTEAFFGQGTRLTVV.

This clone was detected once. The chain employs TRBV30 and TRBJ2-4; D is unresolved. Germline values: CDR1 GTSNPN, CDR2 SVGIG (reference sequence). V was pared by 5 bases and J by 0 bases, with 8 bases between. The CDR3 spans 13 residues. The CDR3 bases are TGTGCCTGGTCTGGCCGAGCCAAAAACATTCAGTACTTC. It translates to CAWSGRAKNIQYF. The complete variable domain, with remaining parts taken from reference TRBV30 and TRBJ2-4, reads SQTIHQWPATLVQPVGSPLSLECTVEGTSNPNLYWYRQAAGRGLQLLFYSVGIGQISSEVPQNLSASRPQDRQFILSSKKLLLSDSGFYLCAWSGRAKNIQYFGAGTRLSVL.

This chain links TRBV29-1 with TRBJ1-4; D is undetermined. Trimming stripped 7 bases from V and 0 bases from J, with 6 bases between. Germline V CDR1 and CDR2: SQVTM, ANQGSEA. This CDR3 spans 12 amino acids. CDR3 sequence reads: CSAGTTNEKLFF. The CDR3 region has the DNA TGCAGCGCGGGCACAACTAATGAAAAACTGTTTTTT. Combining the CDR3 with reference TRBV29-1 and TRBJ1-4 gives the whole variable domain SAVISQKPSRDICQRGTSLTIQCQVDSQVTMMFWYRQQPGQSLTLIATANQGSEATYESGFVIDKFPISRPNLTFSTLTVSNMSPEDSSIYLCSAGTTNEKLFFGSGTQLSVL.

This chain connects TRBV29-1 to TRBJ2-1; 7 nucleotides match TRBD2. This CDR3 is 12 amino acids long. V lost 4 bases, J lost 14 bases, and 11 bases stayed unmatched. Germline values: CDR1 SQVTM, CDR2 ANQGSEA. The CDR3 sequence is CSVVGLESGKFF. DNA for the CDR3: TGCAGCGTTGTTGGACTAGAGTCGGGGAAGTTCTTC.

The chain carries TRBV5-1 and TRBJ2-7; D possibly corresponds to TRBD1 (5 bases). This CDR3 has 13 amino acids. Germline values: CDR1 SGHRS, CDR2 YFSETQ. V dropped 1 base and J dropped 5 bases, with 10 bases sitting between them. CDR3 sequence: CASSLQGSNEQYF. Written as DNA, the CDR3 is TGCGCCAGCAGCTTGCAGGGTTCGAACGAGCAGTACTTC.

The rearrangement joins TRBV30 to TRBJ2-1; 8 nucleotides align to TRBD2. Germline values: CDR1 GTSNPN, CDR2 SVGIG (reference sequence). V shed 2 bases, J shed 8 bases, and the junction held 5 bases outside the gene matches. The CDR3 covers 13 residues. The CDR3 region has the DNA TGTGCCTGGAGTCGGGCGCGGGGGGATGAGCAGTTCTTC. It specifies CAWSRARGDEQFF.

The chain is built from TRBV27 and TRBJ2-2, with TRBD1 as a possible D gene (5 bases). Trimming took 6 bases from V and 6 from J, leaving 17 bases between them. The CDR3 runs 15 residues. Germline loops: CDR1 MNHEY, CDR2 SMNVEV (reference sequence). The CDR3: CASSQTDLSAGELFF. The CDR3 region has the DNA TGTGCCAGCAGCCAGACAGATCTTAGTGCCGGGGAGCTGTTTTTT.

The V gene is TRBV5-1, the J gene TRBJ2-3, with 7 positions matching TRBD1. With V trimmed by 3 bases and J by 2 bases, 6 bases remained unmatched. This CDR3 is 15 amino acids long. Germline V gene lookup returns CDR1 SGHRS and CDR2 YFSETQ. CDR3 sequence: CASSSPGQLTDTQYF. The CDR3 DNA reads as TGCGCCAGCAGCTCCCCGGGACAGCTCACAGATACGCAGTATTTT.

The chain combines TRBV7-2 with TRBJ2-1; D not certain. This CDR3 contains 12 residues. V dropped 5 bases and J dropped 13 bases, with 15 bases sitting between them. CDR1 is SGHTA, CDR2 FQGNSA, per germline. The CDR3 DNA sequence: TGTGCCAGCAGCCTCCTCGCGGTGGTTCAGTTCTTC. Translated, it gives CASSLLAVVQFF.

J is TRBJ2-5 and V is TRBV29-1; D gene unclear. Germline-derived CDR1 and CDR2 are SQVTM and ANQGSEA. The length of the CDR3 is 14 residues. Trimming stripped 4 bases from V and 3 bases from J, with 15 bases between. As DNA, the CDR3 is TGCAGCGTTGTGCGCTCGGTAGAAGAAGAGACCCAGTACTTC. Translating it yields CSVVRSVEEETQYF.

This clone was seen a few times. The J gene is TRBJ2-7, the V gene TRBV29-1, with D perhaps TRBD1 or TRBD2 (6 bases each). This CDR3 spans 17 amino acids. Trimming cost V 5 bases and J 3 bases, with 26 bases left between them. Germline V gene sequence: CDR1 SQVTM, CDR2 ANQGSEA. The CDR3 DNA sequence: TGCAGCGTTCCTACAGGGACGGGGGAACCGGGGGACTACGAGCAGTACTTC. Translated: CSVPTGTGEPGDYEQYF.

This chain joins TRBV10-3 and TRBJ1-2, with TRBD1 as a possible D gene (6 bases). The germline CDR1 and CDR2 sequences are ENHRY and SYGVKD. The CDR3 spans 14 residues. V was shortened by 7 bases and J by 7 bases, with 19 bases between the two germline ends. The CDR3 nucleotides read TGTGCCATCAATACCGCGGGGGCCAGGGGTGGCTACACCTTC. Protein product: CAINTAGARGGYTF.

The J gene is TRBJ2-2, the V gene TRBV29-1; D not resolved. This CDR3 is built from 13 residues. Germline-derived CDR1 and CDR2 are SQVTM and ANQGSEA. Trimming shortened V by 4 bases and J by 2 bases, and 8 bases separated the two germline ends. The CDR3 loop reads CSVGPGNTGELFF. CDR3 sequence (DNA): TGCAGCGTTGGCCCTGGCAACACCGGGGAGCTGTTTTTT.

The chain recombines TRBV29-1 with TRBJ2-1; 9 positions match TRBD1. The length of the CDR3 is 16 residues. CDR1 SQVTM and CDR2 ANQGSEA come from the germline V gene. The V gene end was trimmed by 6 bases and the J gene end by 4 bases; junction bases not matched to a gene: 13. For the CDR3, the DNA is TGCAGCGTCCCTCATGCTGGGACAGGGTATTACAATGAGCAGTTCTTC. Amino acid sequence: CSVPHAGTGYYNEQFF.

This clone came up a few times. The genes are TRBV5-6 and TRBJ2-5; the D call may be TRBD1 or TRBD2 (5 bases each). CDR1 is SGHDT, CDR2 YYEEEE, per germline. There are 14 residues in the CDR3. V was trimmed by 2 bases and J by 5 bases, leaving 13 bases between them. The CDR3 bases are TGTGCCAGCAGCTTCGGGACCACCCGGGAGACCCAGTACTTC. It translates to CASSFGTTRETQYF. Using reference TRBV5-6 and TRBJ2-5 for the parts outside the CDR3, the full variable domain is DAGVTQSPTHLIKTRGQQVTLRCSPKSGHDTVSWYQQALGQGPQFIFQYYEEEERQRGNFPDRFSGHQFPNYSSELNVNALLLGDSALYLCASSFGTTRETQYFGPGTRLLVL.

A few counts support this clone. The chain joins TRBV29-1 to TRBJ2-3; TRBD2 is a possible D gene (6 bases). The CDR3 runs to 17 residues. V was cut by 4 bases and J by 2 bases, with 22 bases left in between. Germline V gene sequence: CDR1 SQVTM, CDR2 ANQGSEA. The chain's CDR3 is CSVVRFERGALTDTQYF. CDR3 sequence (DNA): TGCAGCGTTGTCCGGTTTGAGCGCGGGGCCCTCACAGATACGCAGTATTTT.

This clone appeared a few times. The CDR3 spells CASSYGTGSNEQYF. The CDR3 DNA reads TGTGCCAGCAGTTACGGGACAGGGTCCAACGAGCAGTACTTC. The rearrangement uses TRBV6-6 and TRBJ2-7; 9 nucleotides line up with TRBD1. The CDR3 has 14 residues. V was clipped by 2 bases and J by 5 bases; unmatched bases: 4. Germline V CDR1 and CDR2: MNHNY, SVGAGI (reference sequence).

The chain couples TRBV7-3 to TRBJ2-3; perhaps TRBD2 as D (5 bases). The germline V and J ends were trimmed by 3 bases and 2 bases, with 18 bases remaining between them. Germline CDR1 is SGHTA and CDR2 is FQGTGA. The CDR3 loop spans 17 amino acids. The CDR3 sequence: CASSLPPGGPPTDTQYF. CDR3 sequence (DNA): TGTGCCAGCAGCTTGCCCCCCGGAGGACCGCCCACAGATACGCAGTATTTT.

CDR3 sequence: CASSVTDNYGYTF. CDR3 nucleotides: TGTGCCAGCAGCGTAACAGATAACTATGGCTACACCTTC. The chain recombines TRBV9 with TRBJ1-2; D not certain. Trimming shortened V by 1 base and J by 1 base, and 5 bases separated the two germline ends. The CDR3 is 13 amino acids. CDR1 and CDR2 from the germline V gene are SGDLS and YYNGEE.